Following are 8 T cell receptor beta chains from one sample sequenced in a study of cytomegalovirus exposure and HLA in healthy donors (dated by TCRdb to the late 2010s). The protocol used for the library was the immunoSEQ multiplex PCR assay. A mixture of 60 forward primers for TCR Vbeta segments and 13 reverse primers for TCR Jbeta segments was used in the multiplex PCR. Here the immuneACCESS table is served through TCRdb, limited to in-frame sequences with V and J called. Missing clones are a known gap in these copies; in checked studies unresolved V genes cover under half, and the rest lacks a known reason. This sample comprises under 200,000 clones, around 68% of them detected only once. Clones ranked in the top ten supply just under 3% of the sample. The sample consisted of PBMCs. The receptors here all came from a man in his forties in good health and CMV-seronegative.

The chain couples TRBV18 to TRBJ2-3; D perhaps matches TRBD1 (5 bases). Germline V CDR1 and CDR2: KGHSH, LQKENI. V lost 8 bases and J lost 0, with 12 bases in between. This CDR3 region has 14 residues. The CDR3 region is CASSTQGSTDTQYF. The CDR3, as DNA: TGTGCCAGCAGTACTCAGGGAAGCACAGATACGCAGTATTTT.

The V call is TRBV27, the J call TRBJ2-2, with 10 bases aligning to TRBD2. The CDR3 length is 17 residues. Germline CDR1 MNHEY, CDR2 SMNVEV (reference sequence). The V and J ends lost 2 bases and 5 bases, in that order; junction bases with no gene match: 8. Written as DNA, the CDR3 is TGTGCCAGCAGTTTAAATGCAGCGGGGGGGCAAACCGGGGAGCTGTTTTTT. Translated: CASSLNAAGGQTGELFF.

V gene TRBV7-9 combines with J gene TRBJ2-5, with a tentative D call TRBD2 (5 bases). CDR3 length equals 14 residues. V was clipped by 0 bases and J by 5 bases, with 10 bases between them. Germline V gives CDR1 SEHNR, CDR2 FQNEAQ (reference sequence). The CDR3 bases are TGTGCCAGCAGCTTAGCGCTCGGGGTCGAGACCCAGTACTTC. Its translation is CASSLALGVETQYF.

The V and J genes are TRBV29-1 and TRBJ2-5; 7 bases map to TRBD2. The CDR3 extends over 16 amino acids. Germline V lookup: CDR1 SQVTM, CDR2 ANQGSEA. J gave up 9 bases and V 2 bases, and 18 bases lay outside the gene matches. The DNA of the CDR3 is TGCAGCGTTGAATATTTAGGGGACCCTAGGGAGGGTGCCCAGTACTTC. This gives the protein CSVEYLGDPREGAQYF.

The J gene is TRBJ2-7, the V gene TRBV19; the match to TRBD2 covers 7 bases. The CDR3 contains 17 residues. The V segment lost 5 bases and the J segment 0 bases; nucleotides outside the gene matches: 13. Germline assignment: CDR1 LNHDA and CDR2 SQIVND (reference sequence). CDR3 bases: TGTGCCAGTAGTGACCCCCCTCTGGGCGGGAGCTCCTACGAGCAGTACTTC. Protein product: CASSDPPLGGSSYEQYF.

The chain has TRBV6-1 and TRBJ2-7; a possible D gene is TRBD1 (5 bases). V lost 2 bases and J lost 5, with 19 bases in between. The CDR3 spans 16 residues. Germline CDR1 is MNHNS and CDR2 is SASEGT. CDR3 loop: CASSERRVGQGNEQYF. The CDR3 DNA reads as TGTGCCAGCAGTGAACGGCGTGTGGGGCAGGGCAACGAGCAGTACTTC.

The chain joins TRBV7-2 to TRBJ2-7; 11 nucleotides agree with TRBD2. CDR3 length: 16 amino acids. V was clipped by 1 base and J by 3 bases; unmatched bases: 5. CDR1 is SGHTA, CDR2 FQGNSA, per germline. As DNA, the CDR3 is TGTGCCAGCAGCTTAGATTCGACTAGCGGGATCTACGAGCAGTACTTC. It translates to CASSLDSTSGIYEQYF.

J is TRBJ2-4 and V is TRBV19; tentatively, D is TRBD1 (6 bases). CDR1 and CDR2 (germline): LNHDA, SQIVND (reference sequence). Deletions cut 0 bases from V and 0 bases from J, with 18 bases between. The length of the CDR3 is 19 residues. The DNA of the CDR3 is TGTGCCAGTAGTATAGATATAATTGGGGACACCTTAGCCAAAAACATTCAGTACTTC. It codes for CASSIDIIGDTLAKNIQYF.